This T cell receptor beta chain emerged from a study of blood T cell repertoires in COVID-19. Study-level information: COVID-19 samples, acute and convalescent, were from the United States, Italy and Spain. Sources were T cells, B-cell-depleted T cells, or PBMCs; the material itself was cDNA or gDNA.

Germline loops: CDR1 MDHEN, CDR2 SYDVKM. V was pared by 2 bases and J by 8 bases, with 10 bases between. The CDR3 covers 12 residues. Assay: immunoSEQ multiplex PCR; the TCRdb copy retains only in-frame clones and omits some. The sample consists of about 180,000 clones, less than 90% of them appearing once. The receptor's source is a woman between 70 and 85 years old with COVID-19, enrolled during active disease. Material: peripheral blood. The genes are TRBV28 and TRBJ2-7, with D maybe TRBD1 (6 bases). CDR3 sequence: CASSLRTGKQYF. The CDR3 DNA reads TGTGCCAGCAGTTTAAGAACAGGGAAGCAGTACTTC.